This T cell receptor (beta chain) was documented in a study of T-cell reconstitution after alpha-beta-depleted transplantation in children. This sample's TCRbeta library carried unique molecular identifier barcodes. Using its own MiXCR run on the PCR reads, TCRdb lists one record per CDR3 protein. The sample records about 500,000 distinct CDR3 sequences, approximately 10% being singletons. In the case of this clonotype: Its antigen is unknown.

Germline loops: CDR1 MNHNS, CDR2 SASEGT. V was cut by 8 bases and J by 7 bases, with 21 bases left in between. This CDR3 comprises 15 residues. Notes on the study in general: After one year, T-cell counts and TCRbeta diversity mostly came from new T cells. Expanded clones from the graft, numbering several hundred, reportedly supplied alpha-beta T cells about two months after transplant. Some patients' high day-60 TCRbeta diversity was attributed to recipient cells surviving conditioning.

The sample in question was PBMCs, mostly from graft donor cells, obtained 180 days after TCRalphabeta/CD19-depleted stem cell transplant. The chain carries TRBV6-1 and TRBJ1-5, with a tentative D call TRBD1 (5 bases). The TCR comes from a female patient younger than 10 who had a stem cell transplant for aplastic anemia, so the T cells may come from the graft donor. In nucleotides, the CDR3 is TGTGCCAGCCTCCCCCCGGGCAGGGACGAACAGCCCCAGCATTTT. Translating gives CASLPPGRDEQPQHF.